Listed here are 18 T cell receptor beta chains from one sample, sequenced in a study of blood T cell repertoires in COVID-19 (dated by TCRdb to 2020 to 2022). The library was produced with the immunoSEQ multiplex PCR assay. The table was pulled from immuneACCESS by TCRdb, which kept in-frame rearrangements only. Such tables lose some clones; where checked, under half of the loss comes from unresolved V genes, and the rest has no known cause. The sample table lists 270,000 or so clones, around 85% of them with a count of one. The ten largest account for approximately 12% of the sample. Sequenced: peripheral blood. The source of these receptors is a woman aged 25 to 39 with COVID-19, enrolled during active disease.

The genes are TRBV3-1 (or the pseudogene TRBV3-2) and TRBJ1-1; D gene uncertain. CDR3 size: 12 residues. Germline loops: CDR1 LGHDT, CDR2 YNNKEL (reference sequence). Trimming left V 3 bases short and J 4 bases short, with 6 bases between. The CDR3 is CASSQGGTEAFF. CDR3 in DNA: TGTGCCAGCAGCCAGGGAGGCACTGAAGCTTTCTTT.

This chain joins TRBV5-1 and TRBJ2-5; possibly TRBD1 for D (5 bases). The CDR3 is made up of 16 amino acids. The germline V gene encodes CDR1 SGHRS and CDR2 YFSETQ. V lost 4 bases, J lost 2 bases, and 18 bases lay in between. CDR3 protein: CASSGEDRQLQETQYF. The CDR3 nucleotides read TGCGCCAGCAGCGGCGAGGACCGACAGTTACAAGAGACCCAGTACTTC.

The chain links TRBV11-2 to TRBJ2-1, with a tentative D call TRBD2 (5 bases). Per germline, CDR1 SGHAT and CDR2 FQNNGV. This CDR3 is built from 16 residues. V was pared by 1 base and J by 4 bases, with 14 bases between. CDR3 protein: CASSLVAPRGYNEQFF. For the CDR3, the DNA is TGTGCCAGCAGCTTAGTCGCACCCCGGGGTTACAATGAGCAGTTCTTC.

This clone came up a few times. The CDR3, as DNA: TGTGCCAGCAGTGAAGCGCCAGGGCCTCAGCCCCAGCATTTT. It encodes CASSEAPGPQPQHF. The chain employs TRBV2 and TRBJ1-5, with D perhaps TRBD1 (5 bases). Trimming shortened V by 0 bases and J by 6 bases, and 9 bases separated the two germline ends. The CDR3 length is 14 residues. Germline V lookup: CDR1 SNHLY, CDR2 FYNNEI.

This chain links TRBV7-9 with TRBJ2-5; 9 bases fit TRBD1. J gave up 0 bases and V 5 bases, and 10 bases lay outside the gene matches. Germline assignment: CDR1 SEHNR and CDR2 FQNEAQ (reference sequence). The CDR3 has 17 residues. CDR3 DNA: TGTGCCAGCAGCCCGGGGGGACAGGGTAGGCACCAAGAGACCCAGTACTTC. Its translation is CASSPGGQGRHQETQYF. Full variable domain (remainder filled in from reference TRBV7-9 and TRBJ2-5): DTGVSQNPRHKITKRGQNVTFRCDPISEHNRLYWYRQTLGQGPEFLTYFQNEAQLEKSRLLSDRFSAERPKGSFSTLEIQRTEQGDSAMYLCASSPGGQGRHQETQYFGPGTRLLVL.

The chain has TRBV4-1 and TRBJ1-6; perhaps TRBD1 as D (5 bases). CDR1 is MGHRA and CDR2 is YSYEKL in the germline V gene. The CDR3 is 15 amino acids. V was trimmed by 1 base and J by 7 bases, leaving 11 bases between them. In nucleotides, the CDR3 is TGCGCCAGCAGCCAAGTGGCAGGGAACAATTCACCCCTCCACTTT. Translation gives CASSQVAGNNSPLHF.

In this sample, this clone turned up a few times. This chain joins TRBV5-1 and TRBJ2-1; 7 nucleotides agree with TRBD1. The CDR3 spans 15 residues. From germline, CDR1 is SGHRS and CDR2 YFSETQ. The junction had 7 bases not matched to a gene; V was cut back by 2 bases and J by 5 bases. CDR3 loop: CASSFTDRANNEQFF. The CDR3 DNA reads as TGCGCCAGCAGCTTCACAGACAGGGCAAACAATGAGCAGTTCTTC. Based on the CDR3 plus reference TRBV5-1 and TRBJ2-1, the full variable domain is KAGVTQTPRYLIKTRGQQVTLSCSPISGHRSVSWYQQTPGQGLQFLFEYFSETQRNKGNFPGRFSGRQFSNSRSEMNVSTLELGDSALYLCASSFTDRANNEQFFGPGTRLTVL.

The chain is built from TRBV5-6 and TRBJ1-1, with unresolved D. Looked up from germline, CDR1 is SGHDT and CDR2 is YYEEEE. V lost 1 base, J lost 11 bases, and 12 bases lay in between. The CDR3 is 12 residues long. CDR3 nucleotides: TGTGCCAGCAGCTTGTGGCGGGCGCTGGCTTTCTTT. Encoded protein: CASSLWRALAFF. The entire variable domain, with the rest obtained from reference TRBV5-6 and TRBJ1-1, is as follows: DAGVTQSPTHLIKTRGQQVTLRCSPKSGHDTVSWYQQALGQGPQFIFQYYEEEERQRGNFPDRFSGHQFPNYSSELNVNALLLGDSALYLCASSLWRALAFFGQGTRLTVV.

V and J are TRBV5-1 and TRBJ1-4; no firm D call. CDR1 and CDR2 (germline): SGHRS, YFSETQ. The V end lost 8 bases, the J end lost 4 bases, and 15 bases lay between the germline ends. The CDR3 is 14 amino acids. In nucleotides, the CDR3 is TGCGCCAGTACCCCCAGGCCAGATAATGAAAAACTGTTTTTT. This encodes CASTPRPDNEKLFF.

This chain uses TRBV6-4 with TRBJ2-1; the match to TRBD2 covers 13 bases. This CDR3 has 16 residues. Germline V gene data show CDR1 as MRHNA and CDR2 as SNTAGT. V dropped 6 bases and J dropped 9; count of bases not matched to a gene: 11. The CDR3 region is CASRSTSGGRVSEQFF. DNA for the CDR3: TGTGCCAGCAGATCGACTAGCGGGGGGCGAGTGAGTGAGCAGTTCTTC.

This clone appeared a single time. The chain employs TRBV5-4 and TRBJ1-3, with D maybe TRBD1 (5 bases). Trimming left V 7 bases short and J 0 bases short, with 11 bases between. The CDR3 is 14 residues long. Germline CDR1 reads SGHNT; CDR2 reads YYREEE (reference sequence). The CDR3 spells CASGRDLSGNTIYF. In nucleotides, the CDR3 is TGTGCCAGCGGGCGGGACCTCTCTGGAAACACCATATATTTT. Supplemented by reference TRBV5-4 and TRBJ1-3, the full variable domain reads ETGVTQSPTHLIKTRGQQVTLRCSSQSGHNTVSWYQQALGQGPQFIFQYYREEENGRGNFPPRFSGLQFPNYSSELNVNALELDDSALYLCASGRDLSGNTIYFGEGSWLTVV.

The V and J genes are TRBV6-6 and TRBJ1-6; TRBD1 might be the D (5 bases). CDR1 is MNHNY, CDR2 SVGAGI, per germline (reference sequence). Deletions cut 2 bases from V and 10 bases from J, with 18 bases between. The CDR3 has 16 amino acids. The CDR3 is CASSYTARSRGSPLHF. The CDR3 DNA follows: TGTGCCAGCAGTTACACGGCTCGGAGTAGGGGCTCACCCCTCCACTTT.

The V call is TRBV6-1, the J call TRBJ2-2, with D possibly matching TRBD2 (5 bases). V was cut by 2 bases and J by 6 bases, with 13 bases left in between. The CDR3 runs 15 residues. Per the germline V gene, CDR1 is MNHNS and CDR2 is SASEGT. The CDR3 loop is CASSENAGFSGELFF. The CDR3 region has the DNA TGTGCCAGCAGTGAAAACGCGGGTTTCTCCGGGGAGCTGTTTTTT.

This sequence joins TRBV7-9 and TRBJ1-2; tentative D call: TRBD1 (6 bases). Germline CDR1 SEHNR, CDR2 FQNEAQ (reference sequence). The CDR3 loop spans 14 amino acids. Trimming took off 5 bases at V and 4 bases at J, with 14 bases between the two ends. The CDR3 DNA reads TGTGCCAGCAGCCCTATAACAGGGACCTATGGCTACACCTTC. This gives the protein CASSPITGTYGYTF.

The CDR3 DNA reads TGCGCCAGCAGTCACGAACCTGACGACAGGGGTACGGGAGAGACCCAGTACTTC. As protein: CASSHEPDDRGTGETQYF. The chain joins TRBV23-1 to TRBJ2-5, with 8 bases that match TRBD1. TRBV23-1 is designated an ORF whose function remains uncertain. The CDR3 consists of 18 residues. The J segment lost 4 bases and the V segment lost 3 bases, leaving 16 bases of the junction unmatched.

This sequence joins TRBV29-1 and TRBJ2-1; 12 bases agree with TRBD2. The germline gives CDR1 SQVTM, CDR2 ANQGSEA. CDR3 length: 14 amino acids. Unmatched junction bases numbered 3, after V lost 2 bases and J lost 7 bases. In DNA, the CDR3 is TGCAGCGTTGAAACTAGCGGGGGGAGGAATGAGCAGTTCTTC. It encodes CSVETSGGRNEQFF.

The V gene is TRBV29-1, the J gene TRBJ2-7; TRBD2 is a possible D gene (5 bases). CDR3 length equals 14 residues. Deletions cut 4 bases from V and 0 bases from J, with 13 bases between. Germline V CDR1 and CDR2: SQVTM, ANQGSEA. CDR3 DNA: TGCAGCGTTGCCTGGGCTGGGAGCTCCTACGAGCAGTACTTC. Translated: CSVAWAGSSYEQYF.

The genes are TRBV5-1 and TRBJ2-7, with 7 bases matching TRBD1. The CDR3 is made up of 13 amino acids. Germline-derived CDR1 and CDR2 are SGHRS and YFSETQ. With V trimmed by 4 bases and J by 7 bases, 8 bases remained unmatched. The CDR3 DNA follows: TGCGCCAGCAGCCCAGGGGGTAGATATGAGCAGTACTTC. It encodes CASSPGGRYEQYF.